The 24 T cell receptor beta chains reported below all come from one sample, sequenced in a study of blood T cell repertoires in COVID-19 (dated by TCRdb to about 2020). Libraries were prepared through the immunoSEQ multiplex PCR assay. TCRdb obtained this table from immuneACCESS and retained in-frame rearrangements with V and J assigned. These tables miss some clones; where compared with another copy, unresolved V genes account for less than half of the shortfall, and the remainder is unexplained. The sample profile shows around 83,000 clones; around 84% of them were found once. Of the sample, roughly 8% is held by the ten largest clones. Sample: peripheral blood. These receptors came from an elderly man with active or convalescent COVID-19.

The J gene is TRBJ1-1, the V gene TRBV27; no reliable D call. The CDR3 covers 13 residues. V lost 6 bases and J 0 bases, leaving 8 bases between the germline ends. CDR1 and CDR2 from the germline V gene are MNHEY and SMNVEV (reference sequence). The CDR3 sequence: CASSYYVNTEAFF. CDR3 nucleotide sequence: TGTGCCAGCAGCTACTACGTGAACACTGAAGCTTTCTTT.

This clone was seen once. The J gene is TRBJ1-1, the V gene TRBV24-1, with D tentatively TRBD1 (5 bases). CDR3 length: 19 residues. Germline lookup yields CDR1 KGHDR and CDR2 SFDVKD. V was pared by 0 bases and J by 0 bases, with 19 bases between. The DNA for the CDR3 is TGTGCCACCAGTGATTTGCAGGGCCGCGGTTCGACCTTGAACACTGAAGCTTTCTTT. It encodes CATSDLQGRGSTLNTEAFF.

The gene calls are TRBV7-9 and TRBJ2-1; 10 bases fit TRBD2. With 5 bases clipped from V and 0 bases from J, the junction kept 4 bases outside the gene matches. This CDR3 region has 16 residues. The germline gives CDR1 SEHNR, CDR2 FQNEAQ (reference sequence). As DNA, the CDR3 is TGTGCCAGCAGCGGGTCTAGCGGGGGCTCCTACAATGAGCAGTTCTTC. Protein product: CASSGSSGGSYNEQFF.

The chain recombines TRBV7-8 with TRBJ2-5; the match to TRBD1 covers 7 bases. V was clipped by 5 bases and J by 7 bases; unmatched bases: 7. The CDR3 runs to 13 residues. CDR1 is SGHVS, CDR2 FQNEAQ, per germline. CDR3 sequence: CASSRQGPWTQYF. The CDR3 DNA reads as TGTGCCAGCAGCCGACAGGGCCCGTGGACCCAGTACTTC.

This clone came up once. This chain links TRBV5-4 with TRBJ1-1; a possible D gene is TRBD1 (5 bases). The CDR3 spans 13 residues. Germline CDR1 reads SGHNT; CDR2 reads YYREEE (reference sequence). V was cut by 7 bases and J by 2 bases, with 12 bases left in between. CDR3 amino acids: CASAKDTNTEAFF. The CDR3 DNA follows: TGTGCCAGCGCAAAGGACACAAACACTGAAGCTTTCTTT.

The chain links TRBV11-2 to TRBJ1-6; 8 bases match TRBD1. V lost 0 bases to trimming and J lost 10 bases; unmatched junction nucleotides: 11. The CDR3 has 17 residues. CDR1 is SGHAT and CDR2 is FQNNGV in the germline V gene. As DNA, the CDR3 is TGTGCCAGCAGCTTAGATTTCCAGGGGGCGAGAGGATCACCCCTCCACTTT. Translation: CASSLDFQGARGSPLHF.

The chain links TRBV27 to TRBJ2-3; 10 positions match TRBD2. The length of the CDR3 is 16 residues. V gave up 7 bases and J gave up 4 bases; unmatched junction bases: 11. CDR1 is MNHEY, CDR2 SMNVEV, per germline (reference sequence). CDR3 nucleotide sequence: TGTGCCAGCAACCCCCGAGCGGGGGGGCCTGCAGATACGCAGTATTTT. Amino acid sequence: CASNPRAGGPADTQYF.

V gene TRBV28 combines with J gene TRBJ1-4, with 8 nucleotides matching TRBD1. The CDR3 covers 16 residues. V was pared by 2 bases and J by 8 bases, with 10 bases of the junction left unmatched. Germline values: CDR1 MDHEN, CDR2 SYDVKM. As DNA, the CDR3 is TGTGCCAGCAGTTTACCTAGGACAGGGTCACGGGAAAAACTGTTTTTT. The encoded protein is CASSLPRTGSREKLFF.

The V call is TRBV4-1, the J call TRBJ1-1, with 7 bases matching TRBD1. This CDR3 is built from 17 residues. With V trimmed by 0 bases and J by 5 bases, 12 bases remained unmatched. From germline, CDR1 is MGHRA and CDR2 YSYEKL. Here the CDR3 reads CASSQEIRQGRGTEAFF. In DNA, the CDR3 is TGCGCCAGCAGCCAAGAGATAAGACAGGGTCGTGGGACTGAAGCTTTCTTT.

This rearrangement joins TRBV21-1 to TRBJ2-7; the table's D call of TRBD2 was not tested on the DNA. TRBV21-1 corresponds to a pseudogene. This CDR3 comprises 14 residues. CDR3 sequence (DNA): TGTGCCAGCACCGGGGGGAGAAGCTCCTACGAGCAGTACGTC. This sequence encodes CASTGGRSSYEQYV.

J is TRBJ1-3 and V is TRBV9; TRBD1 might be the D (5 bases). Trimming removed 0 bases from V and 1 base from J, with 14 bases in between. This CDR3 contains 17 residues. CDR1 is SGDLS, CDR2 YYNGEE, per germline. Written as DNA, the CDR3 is TGTGCCAGCAGCGTAGGAGCTAGAGGACAATCTGGAAACACCATATATTTT. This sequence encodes CASSVGARGQSGNTIYF.

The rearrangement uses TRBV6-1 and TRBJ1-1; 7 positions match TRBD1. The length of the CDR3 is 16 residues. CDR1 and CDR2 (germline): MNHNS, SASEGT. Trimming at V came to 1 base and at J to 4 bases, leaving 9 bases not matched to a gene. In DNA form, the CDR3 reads TGTGCCAGCAGTGAAGGAGGGGGCCGGGGGCGCACTGAAGCTTTCTTT. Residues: CASSEGGGRGRTEAFF.

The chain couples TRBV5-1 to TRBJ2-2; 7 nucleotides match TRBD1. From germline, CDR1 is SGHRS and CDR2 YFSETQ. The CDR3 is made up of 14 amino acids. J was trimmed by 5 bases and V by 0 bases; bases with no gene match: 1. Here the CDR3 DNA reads TGCGCCAGCAGCTTGGTACAGGGGACCGGGGAGCTGTTTTTT. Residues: CASSLVQGTGELFF.

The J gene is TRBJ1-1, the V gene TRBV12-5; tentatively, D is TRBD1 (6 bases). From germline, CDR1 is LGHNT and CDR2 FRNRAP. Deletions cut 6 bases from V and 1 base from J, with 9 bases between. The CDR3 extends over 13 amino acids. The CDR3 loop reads CASGKGGNTEAFF. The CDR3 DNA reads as TGTGCTAGTGGAAAAGGGGGGAACACTGAAGCTTTCTTT.

This CDR3 reads CASSVEADQPQHF. The CDR3 nucleotides read TGTGCCAGCAGTGTCGAGGCGGATCAGCCCCAGCATTTT. J is TRBJ1-5 and V is TRBV6-4; no clear D gene. The V gene lost 4 bases and the J gene lost 5 bases, with 9 bases spanning the gap. Germline assignment: CDR1 MRHNA and CDR2 SNTAGT. CDR3 size: 13 residues.

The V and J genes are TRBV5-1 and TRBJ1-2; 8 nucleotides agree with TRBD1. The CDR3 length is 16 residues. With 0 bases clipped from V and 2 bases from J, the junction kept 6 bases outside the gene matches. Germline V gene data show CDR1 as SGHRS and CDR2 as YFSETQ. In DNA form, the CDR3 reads TGCGCCAGCAGCTTGGTTCAGGGGGCAAAAAACTATGGCTACACCTTC. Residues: CASSLVQGAKNYGYTF.

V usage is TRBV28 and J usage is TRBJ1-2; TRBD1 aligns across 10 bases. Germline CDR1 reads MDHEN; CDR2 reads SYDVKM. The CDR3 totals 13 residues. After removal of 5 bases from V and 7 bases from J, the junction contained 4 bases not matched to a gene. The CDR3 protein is CASSRRDRGGYTF. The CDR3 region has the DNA TGTGCCAGCAGTCGAAGGGACAGGGGTGGCTACACCTTC.

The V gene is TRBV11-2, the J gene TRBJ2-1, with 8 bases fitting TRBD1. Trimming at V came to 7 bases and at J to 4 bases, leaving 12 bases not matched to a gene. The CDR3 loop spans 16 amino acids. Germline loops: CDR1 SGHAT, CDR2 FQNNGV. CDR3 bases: TGTGCCAGCACCACACGCAGGGGGCAGGAGTACAATGAGCAGTTCTTC. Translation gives CASTTRRGQEYNEQFF.

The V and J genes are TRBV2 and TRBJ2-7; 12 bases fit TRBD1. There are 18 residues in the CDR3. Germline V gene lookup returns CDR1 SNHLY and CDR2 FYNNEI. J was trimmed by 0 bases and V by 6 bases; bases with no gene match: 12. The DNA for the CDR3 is TGTGCCAGCAGGCAGGGGACAGGGGGCGTCCAAAGCTCCTACGAGCAGTACGTC. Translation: CASRQGTGGVQSSYEQYV.

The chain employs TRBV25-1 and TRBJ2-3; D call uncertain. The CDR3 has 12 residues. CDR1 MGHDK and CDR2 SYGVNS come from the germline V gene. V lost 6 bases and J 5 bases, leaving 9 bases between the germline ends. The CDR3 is CASRGSIDTQYF. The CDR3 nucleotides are TGTGCCAGCAGGGGCTCGATAGATACGCAGTATTTT.

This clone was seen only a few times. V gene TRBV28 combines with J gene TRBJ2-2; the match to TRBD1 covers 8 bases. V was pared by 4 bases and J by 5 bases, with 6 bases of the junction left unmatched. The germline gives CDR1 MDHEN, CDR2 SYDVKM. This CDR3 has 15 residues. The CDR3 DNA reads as TGTGCCAGCAGTTACTATTACAGGGGGACCGGGGAGCTGTTTTTT. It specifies CASSYYYRGTGELFF. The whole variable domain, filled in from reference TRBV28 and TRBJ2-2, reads DVKVTQSSRYLVKRTGEKVFLECVQDMDHENMFWYRQDPGLGLRLIYFSYDVKMKEKGDIPEGYSVSREKKERFSLILESASTNQTSMYLCASSYYYRGTGELFFGEGSRLTVL.

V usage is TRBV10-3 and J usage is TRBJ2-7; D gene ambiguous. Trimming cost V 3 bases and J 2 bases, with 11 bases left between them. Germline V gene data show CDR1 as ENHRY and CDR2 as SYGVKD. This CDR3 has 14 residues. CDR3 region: CAISEMGHTYEQYV. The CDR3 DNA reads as TGTGCCATCAGTGAAATGGGCCACACCTACGAGCAGTACGTC.

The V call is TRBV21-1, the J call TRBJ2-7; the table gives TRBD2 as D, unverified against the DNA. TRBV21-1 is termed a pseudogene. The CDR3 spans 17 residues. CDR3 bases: TGTGCCAGCAGCCTAACTCTAGCGCCGAGGACCTGCCACGAGCAGTACGTC. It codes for CASSLTLAPRTCHEQYV.

This chain's CDR3 is CASSVSGRGEKLFF. DNA of the CDR3: TGTGCCAGCAGCGTAAGCGGCCGTGGTGAAAAACTGTTTTTT. The rearrangement joins TRBV9 to TRBJ1-4; D remains ambiguous. V dropped 1 base and J dropped 7 bases, with 11 bases sitting between them. The length of the CDR3 is 14 residues. Germline values: CDR1 SGDLS, CDR2 YYNGEE.